This T cell receptor beta chain derives from a study of Graves' ophthalmopathy and Graves' hyperthyroidism. The germline V and J ends were trimmed by 4 bases and 8 bases, with 24 bases remaining between them. Germline CDR1 is SGHRS and CDR2 is YFSETQ. The CDR3 sequence is 16 residues long. CDR3 regions of TCR beta were amplified from RNA transcripts. Second-round multiplex PCR came after first-round RT-PCR with HTBI primers. TCRdb redid the calling of the multiplex PCR reads with MiXCR, one entry per CDR3 protein. The sample shows about 480,000 distinct CDR3 sequences, 13% to 15% of them seen only once.

Sequencing input: blood. This clonotype was obtained from a woman aged 30 to 39 with Graves' ophthalmopathy. The J gene is TRBJ1-2, the V gene TRBV5-1, with D perhaps matching TRBD1 (6 bases). The CDR3 is CASSRDGQTRVEGYTF. The CDR3 DNA reads as TGCGCCAGCAGCCGAGACGGACAGACCCGGGTAGAGGGCTACACCTTC.